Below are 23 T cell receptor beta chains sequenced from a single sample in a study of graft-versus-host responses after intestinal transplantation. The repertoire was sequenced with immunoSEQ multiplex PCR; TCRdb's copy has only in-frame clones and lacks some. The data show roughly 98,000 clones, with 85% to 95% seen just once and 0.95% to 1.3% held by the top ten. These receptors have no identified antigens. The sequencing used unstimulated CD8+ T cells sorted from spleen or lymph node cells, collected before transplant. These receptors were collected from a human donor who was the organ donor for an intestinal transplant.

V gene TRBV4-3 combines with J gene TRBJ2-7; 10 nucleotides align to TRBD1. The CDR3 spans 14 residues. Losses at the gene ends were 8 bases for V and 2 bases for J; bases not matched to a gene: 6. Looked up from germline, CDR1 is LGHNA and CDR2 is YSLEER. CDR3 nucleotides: TGCGCCAGCTCTCGGGACAGGGGAACCTACGAGCAGTACTTC. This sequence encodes CASSRDRGTYEQYF.

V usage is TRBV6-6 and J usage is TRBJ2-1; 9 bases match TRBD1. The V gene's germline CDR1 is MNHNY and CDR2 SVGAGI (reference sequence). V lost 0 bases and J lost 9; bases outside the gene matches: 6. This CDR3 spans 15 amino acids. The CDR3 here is CASSYSETGGGEQFF. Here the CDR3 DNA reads TGTGCCAGCAGTTACTCGGAGACAGGGGGAGGTGAGCAGTTCTTC.

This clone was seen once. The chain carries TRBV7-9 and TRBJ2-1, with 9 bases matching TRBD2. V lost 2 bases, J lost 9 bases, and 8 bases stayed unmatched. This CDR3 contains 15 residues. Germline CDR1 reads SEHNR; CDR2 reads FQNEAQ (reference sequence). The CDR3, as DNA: TGTGCCAGCAGCTTATCCCTAGCGGGGTGGGTTGAGCAGTTCTTC. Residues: CASSLSLAGWVEQFF.

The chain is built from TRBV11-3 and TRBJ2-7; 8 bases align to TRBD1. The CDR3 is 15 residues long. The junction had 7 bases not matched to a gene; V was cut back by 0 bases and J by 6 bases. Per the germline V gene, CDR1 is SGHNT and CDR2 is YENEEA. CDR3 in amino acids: CASSLDPATGGEQYF. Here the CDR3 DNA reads TGTGCCAGCAGCTTAGATCCCGCCACAGGGGGCGAGCAGTACTTC.

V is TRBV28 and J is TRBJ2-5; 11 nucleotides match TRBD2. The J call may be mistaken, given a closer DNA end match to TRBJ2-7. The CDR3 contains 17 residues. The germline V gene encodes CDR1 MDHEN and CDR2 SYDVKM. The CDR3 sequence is CASRLTLLAGALHEQYF. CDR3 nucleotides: TGTGCCAGCAGGCTGACTTTACTAGCGGGAGCACTCCACGAGCAGTACTTC.

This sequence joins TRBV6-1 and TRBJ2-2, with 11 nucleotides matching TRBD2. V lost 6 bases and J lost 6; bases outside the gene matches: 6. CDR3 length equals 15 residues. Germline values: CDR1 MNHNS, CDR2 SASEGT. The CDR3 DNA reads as TGTGCCAGCAGGGTAGCGGGAGGGCAGCCCGGGGAGCTGTTTTTT. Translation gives CASRVAGGQPGELFF.

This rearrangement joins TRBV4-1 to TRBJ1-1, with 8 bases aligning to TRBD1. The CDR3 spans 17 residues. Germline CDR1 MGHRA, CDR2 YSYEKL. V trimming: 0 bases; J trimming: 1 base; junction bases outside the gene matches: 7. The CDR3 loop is CASSQEGRGLGNTEAFF. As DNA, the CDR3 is TGCGCCAGCAGCCAAGAAGGCAGGGGGCTAGGGAACACTGAAGCTTTCTTT.

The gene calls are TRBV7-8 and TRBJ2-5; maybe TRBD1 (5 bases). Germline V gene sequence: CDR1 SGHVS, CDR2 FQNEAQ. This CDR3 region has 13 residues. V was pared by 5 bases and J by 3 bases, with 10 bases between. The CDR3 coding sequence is TGTGCCAGCAGCGGGAACAGGAAAGAGACCCAGTACTTC. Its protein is CASSGNRKETQYF.

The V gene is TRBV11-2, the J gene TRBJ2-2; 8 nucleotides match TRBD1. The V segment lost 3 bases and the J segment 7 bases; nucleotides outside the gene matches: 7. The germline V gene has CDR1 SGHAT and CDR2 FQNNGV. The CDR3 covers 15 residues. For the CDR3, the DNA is TGTGCCAGCAGCTTCGGGACAGGAGATTACGGGGAGCTGTTTTTT. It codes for CASSFGTGDYGELFF.

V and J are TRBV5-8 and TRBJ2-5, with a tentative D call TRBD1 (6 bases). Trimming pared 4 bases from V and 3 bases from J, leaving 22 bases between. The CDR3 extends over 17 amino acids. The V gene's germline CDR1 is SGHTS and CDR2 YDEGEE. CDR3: CASSGGHGRWAKETQYF. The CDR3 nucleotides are TGTGCCAGCAGCGGGGGACATGGTAGATGGGCGAAAGAGACCCAGTACTTC. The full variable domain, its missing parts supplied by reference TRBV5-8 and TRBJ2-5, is EAGVTQSPTHLIKTRGQQATLRCSPISGHTSVYWYQQALGLGLQFLLWYDEGEERNRGNFPPRFSGRQFPNYSSELNVNALELEDSALYLCASSGGHGRWAKETQYFGPGTRLLVL.

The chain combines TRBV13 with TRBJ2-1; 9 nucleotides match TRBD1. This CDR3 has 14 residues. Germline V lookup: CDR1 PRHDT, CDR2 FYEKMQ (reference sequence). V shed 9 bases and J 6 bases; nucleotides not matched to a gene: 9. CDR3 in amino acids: CASNLGTGPNEQFF. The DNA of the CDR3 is TGTGCCAGTAACCTCGGGACAGGGCCCAATGAGCAGTTCTTC.

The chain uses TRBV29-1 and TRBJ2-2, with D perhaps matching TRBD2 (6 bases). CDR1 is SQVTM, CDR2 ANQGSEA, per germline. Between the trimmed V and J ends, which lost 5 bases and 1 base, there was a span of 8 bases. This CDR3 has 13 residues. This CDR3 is CSVLAVNTGELFF. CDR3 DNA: TGCAGCGTTTTAGCGGTGAACACCGGGGAGCTGTTTTTT.

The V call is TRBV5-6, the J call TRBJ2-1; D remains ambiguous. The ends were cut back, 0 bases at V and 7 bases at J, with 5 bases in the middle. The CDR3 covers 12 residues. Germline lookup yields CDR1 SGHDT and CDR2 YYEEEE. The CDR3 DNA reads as TGTGCCAGCAGCTTGGTTACTAATGAGCAGTTCTTC. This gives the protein CASSLVTNEQFF.

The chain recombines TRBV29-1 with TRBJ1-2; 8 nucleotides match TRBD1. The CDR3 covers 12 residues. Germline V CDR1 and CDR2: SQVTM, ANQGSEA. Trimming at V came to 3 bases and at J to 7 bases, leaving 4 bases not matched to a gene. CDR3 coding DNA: TGCAGCGTTGATGCAGGGGGCGGTGGCTACACCTTC. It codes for CSVDAGGGGYTF.

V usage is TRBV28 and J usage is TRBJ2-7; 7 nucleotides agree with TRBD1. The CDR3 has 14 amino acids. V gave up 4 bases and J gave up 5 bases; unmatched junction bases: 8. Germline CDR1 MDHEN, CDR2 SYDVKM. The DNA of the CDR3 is TGTGCCAGCAGTTCCCGCCAACAGGGGAACGAGCAGTACTTC. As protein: CASSSRQQGNEQYF.

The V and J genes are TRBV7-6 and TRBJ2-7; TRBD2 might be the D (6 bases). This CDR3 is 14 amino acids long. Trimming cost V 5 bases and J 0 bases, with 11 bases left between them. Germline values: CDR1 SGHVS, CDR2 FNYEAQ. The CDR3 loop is CASSPGLTSYEQYF. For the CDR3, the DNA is TGTGCCAGCAGCCCGGGACTGACCTCCTACGAGCAGTACTTC.

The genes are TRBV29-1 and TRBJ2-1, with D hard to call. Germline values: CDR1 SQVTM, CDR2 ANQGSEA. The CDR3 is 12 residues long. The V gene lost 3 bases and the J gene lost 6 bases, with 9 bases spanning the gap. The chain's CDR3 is CSVEVSCNEQFF. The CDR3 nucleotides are TGCAGCGTTGAGGTGAGCTGCAATGAGCAGTTCTTC.

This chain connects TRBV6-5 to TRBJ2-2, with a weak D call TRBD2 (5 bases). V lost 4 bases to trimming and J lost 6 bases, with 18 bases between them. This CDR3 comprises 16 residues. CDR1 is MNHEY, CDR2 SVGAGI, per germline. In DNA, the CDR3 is TGTGCCAGCAGTTTTTATCACCGGGGTGGGCCCGGGGAGCTGTTTTTT. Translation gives CASSFYHRGGPGELFF.

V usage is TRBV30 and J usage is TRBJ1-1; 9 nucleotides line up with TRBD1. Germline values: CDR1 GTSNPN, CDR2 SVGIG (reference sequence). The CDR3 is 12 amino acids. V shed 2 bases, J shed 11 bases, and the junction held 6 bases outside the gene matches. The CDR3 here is CAWSRTGEWAFF. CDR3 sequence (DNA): TGTGCCTGGAGTCGGACAGGGGAATGGGCTTTCTTT.

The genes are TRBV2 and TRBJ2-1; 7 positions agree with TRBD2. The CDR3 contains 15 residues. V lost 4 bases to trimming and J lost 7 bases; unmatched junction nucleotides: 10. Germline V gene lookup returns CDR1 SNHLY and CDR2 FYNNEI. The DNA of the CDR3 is TGTGCCAGCAGTGTATCTACGGGACTAATGAATGAGCAGTTCTTC. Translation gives CASSVSTGLMNEQFF.

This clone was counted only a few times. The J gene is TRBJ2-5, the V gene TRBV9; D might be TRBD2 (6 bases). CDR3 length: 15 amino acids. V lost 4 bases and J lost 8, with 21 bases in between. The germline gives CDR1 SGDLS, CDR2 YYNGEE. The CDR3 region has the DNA TGTGCCAGCAGCCCCACGGAGGGAGCACCCTTAACCCAGTACTTC. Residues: CASSPTEGAPLTQYF.

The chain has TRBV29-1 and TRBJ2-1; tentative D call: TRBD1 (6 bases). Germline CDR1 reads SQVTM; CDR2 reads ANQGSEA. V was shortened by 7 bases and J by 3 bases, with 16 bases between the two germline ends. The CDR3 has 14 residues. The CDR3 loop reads CSATPQGFYNEQFF. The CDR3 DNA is TGCAGCGCCACTCCCCAGGGGTTCTACAATGAGCAGTTCTTC.

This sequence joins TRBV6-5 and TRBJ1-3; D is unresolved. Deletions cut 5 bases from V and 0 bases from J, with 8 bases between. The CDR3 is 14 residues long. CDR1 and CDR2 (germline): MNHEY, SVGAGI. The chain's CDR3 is CASSTLISGNTIYF. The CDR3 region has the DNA TGTGCCAGCAGTACATTGATCTCTGGAAACACCATATATTTT.